Each of the 15 T cell receptor beta chains below was sequenced from the same sample in a study of cytomegalovirus exposure and HLA in healthy donors. The PCR employed 60 Vbeta primers together with 13 Jbeta primers. The table came from immunoSEQ multiplex PCR; TCRdb's copy has only in-frame clones and leaves some out. This table has some 110,000 clones, around 80% appearing once. The material sequenced was PBMCs. All receptors derive from a man aged 30 to 45 in good health and CMV-seropositive.

The rearrangement uses TRBV5-3 and TRBJ2-4; TRBD1 agrees at 9 bases. TRBV5-3 is treated as an ORF (open reading frame) with a function not yet certain. The J segment lost 3 bases and the V segment lost 3 bases, leaving 7 bases of the junction unmatched. The CDR3 runs to 16 residues. CDR3 residues: CARSSGTGCDKNIQYF. Here the CDR3 DNA reads TGTGCCAGAAGCTCGGGGACAGGGTGTGACAAAAACATTCAGTACTTC.

The gene calls are TRBV10-3 and TRBJ2-1; 9 positions match TRBD2. V lost 4 bases to trimming and J lost 3 bases; unmatched junction nucleotides: 4. Germline CDR1 is ENHRY and CDR2 is SYGVKD. This CDR3 spans 15 amino acids. As DNA, the CDR3 is TGTGCCATCAGTGGCCAGACTAGCGGCTACAATGAGCAGTTCTTC. It is translated as CAISGQTSGYNEQFF.

This clone has just a few counts. This chain uses TRBV11-2 with TRBJ1-1, with D perhaps matching TRBD1 (6 bases). Looked up from germline, CDR1 is SGHAT and CDR2 is FQNNGV. CDR3 length: 14 residues. V gave up 6 bases and J gave up 1 base, with 12 bases separating them. The CDR3 spells CASSSRGANTEAFF. CDR3 nucleotide sequence: TGTGCCAGCAGTTCACGGGGGGCGAACACTGAAGCTTTCTTT.

The CDR3 DNA reads as TGTGCCAGCAATCCCCGGGGTCTCGGCGGAGGCTACACCTTC. Protein product: CASNPRGLGGGYTF. The J gene is TRBJ1-2, the V gene TRBV28; D gene ambiguous. Germline V gene data show CDR1 as MDHEN and CDR2 as SYDVKM. The CDR3 is 14 residues long. V was shortened by 7 bases and J by 8 bases, with 20 bases between the two germline ends.

Turning to this clone: The same CDR3 also results from other DNA sequences found in this sample. The chain has TRBV27 and TRBJ1-6; D unresolved. Germline CDR1 is MNHEY and CDR2 is SMNVEV (reference sequence). This CDR3 comprises 15 residues. V dropped 3 bases and J dropped 6 bases, with 12 bases sitting between them. The CDR3 DNA is TGTGCCAGCAGTTTGGCAGCGGACCTTAATTCACCCCTCCACTTT. Translated: CASSLAADLNSPLHF.

The chain is built from TRBV30 and TRBJ1-5, with TRBD1 as a possible D gene (5 bases). V lost 4 bases to trimming and J lost 0 bases, with 10 bases between them. This CDR3 contains 14 residues. Germline CDR1 GTSNPN, CDR2 SVGIG (reference sequence). The CDR3 DNA reads as TGTGCCTGGACTCAGGGCGTTAGCAATCAGCCCCAGCATTTT. Translated, it gives CAWTQGVSNQPQHF.

The rearrangement joins TRBV2 to TRBJ1-1; D gene ambiguous. Trimming pared 2 bases from V and 6 bases from J, leaving 10 bases between. The CDR3 is 13 amino acids. CDR1 and CDR2 (germline): SNHLY, FYNNEI. The CDR3 nucleotides read TGTGCCAGCAGTGAAAAAGAAACGGCTGAAGCTTTCTTT. Residues: CASSEKETAEAFF.

The V gene is TRBV18, the J gene TRBJ1-3; D is undetermined. CDR1 KGHSH and CDR2 LQKENI come from the germline V gene. The CDR3 runs 14 residues. V was clipped by 4 bases and J by 0 bases, with 7 bases between them. The CDR3 region has the DNA TGTGCCAGCTCACGAGAATCCTCTGGAAACACCATATATTTT. It specifies CASSRESSGNTIYF.

This rearrangement joins TRBV5-1 to TRBJ2-5; 10 bases are shared with TRBD1. Judging by the DNA end, TRBJ2-7 fits better; the J call may be wrong. This CDR3 is 15 amino acids long. CDR1 is SGHRS, CDR2 YFSETQ, per germline. CDR3 region: CASSPSGTGAYEQYF. The CDR3 DNA reads as TGCGCCAGCAGCCCCTCCGGGACAGGGGCCTACGAGCAGTACTTC.

The rearrangement uses TRBV10-3 and TRBJ1-2; D unclear. The CDR3 totals 14 residues. Deletions cut 3 bases from V and 4 bases from J, with 12 bases between. Per the germline V gene, CDR1 is ENHRY and CDR2 is SYGVKD. CDR3 region: CAISERTEFYGYTF. DNA for the CDR3: TGTGCCATCAGTGAAAGAACGGAGTTCTATGGCTACACCTTC.

The genes are TRBV7-6 and TRBJ1-1; 7 bases line up with TRBD1. The CDR3 runs to 18 residues. Losses at the gene ends were 1 base for V and 4 bases for J; bases not matched to a gene: 15. Germline CDR1 and CDR2: SGHVS and FNYEAQ. DNA of the CDR3: TGTGCCAGCAGCTTAGATATAGGGGGCAGGATGAGGGGCACTGAAGCTTTCTTT. Its protein product is CASSLDIGGRMRGTEAFF.

This clone appeared a few times. The chain has TRBV13 and TRBJ1-2; possibly TRBD1 for D (5 bases). The length of the CDR3 is 14 residues. Germline V gene lookup returns CDR1 PRHDT and CDR2 FYEKMQ (reference sequence). Trimming removed 5 bases from V and 7 bases from J, with 17 bases in between. The CDR3 region is CASSQWATGGGYTF. The CDR3, as DNA: TGTGCCAGCAGCCAATGGGCCACAGGCGGTGGCTACACCTTC.

This clone appeared a single time. The chain employs TRBV19 and TRBJ2-3; tentatively, D is TRBD2 (5 bases). Germline V gene data show CDR1 as LNHDA and CDR2 as SQIVND (reference sequence). V was shortened by 2 bases and J by 2 bases, with 8 bases between the two germline ends. The CDR3 spans 14 residues. CDR3 nucleotide sequence: TGTGCCAGTAGTATAAGACTATTCACAGATACGCAGTATTTT. Translated, it gives CASSIRLFTDTQYF.

This chain links TRBV9 with TRBJ2-3; 9 bases line up with TRBD2. Germline assignment: CDR1 SGDLS and CDR2 YYNGEE. This CDR3 region has 17 residues. V lost 4 bases, J lost 0 bases, and 9 bases stayed unmatched. CDR3 sequence reads: CASSRGEAGGSTDTQYF. The CDR3 bases are TGTGCCAGCAGCCGGGGGGAGGCGGGGGGGAGCACAGATACGCAGTATTTT.

The chain uses TRBV19 and TRBJ2-7; no reliable D call. Germline V gene lookup returns CDR1 LNHDA and CDR2 SQIVND (reference sequence). This CDR3 comprises 14 residues. V lost 5 bases, J lost 3 bases, and 14 bases lay in between. The CDR3 nucleotides read TGTGCCAGTAGTGTCGGTCTCTTCGACTACGAGCAGTACTTC. It specifies CASSVGLFDYEQYF.